Shown below are 30 T cell receptor beta chains from a single sample sequenced in a study of T-cell reconstitution after alpha-beta-depleted transplantation in children. This sample's TCRbeta library carried unique molecular identifier barcodes. A single record per CDR3 protein comes from TCRdb applying MiXCR to the PCR reads. Altogether 230,000 or so distinct CDR3 sequences are present, approximately 12% being singletons, with the ten largest covering about 2.6%. The specimen comprised PBMCs from the stem cell graft donor, sampled from the stem cell graft. The receptors were gathered from a human donor who donated a stem cell graft to a child with acute lymphoblastic leukemia.

This clonotype was seen ten or more times. The genes are TRBV6-1 and TRBJ2-1, with TRBD2 matching 7 bases. CDR1 is MNHNS and CDR2 is SASEGT in the germline V gene. The J segment lost 1 base and the V segment lost 3 bases, leaving 0 bases of the junction unmatched. This CDR3 has 14 residues. CDR3 in DNA: TGTGCCAGCAGTGAGCGGGAGTCCTACAATGAGCAGTTCTTC. Protein: CASSERESYNEQFF.

This clonotype occurred a few times. The chain is built from TRBV10-2 and TRBJ1-1; D is possibly TRBD1 (6 bases). CDR1 is WSHSY, CDR2 SAAADI, per germline. Between the trimmed V and J ends, which lost 1 base and 5 bases, there was a span of 14 bases. The CDR3 runs to 15 residues. This chain's CDR3 is CASSEYEGGRTEAFF. DNA of the CDR3: TGCGCCAGCAGTGAGTACGAGGGGGGGCGGACTGAAGCTTTCTTT.

With regard to this clonotype: With a much larger clone just one base away, this may be a read error. This sequence joins TRBV9 and TRBJ2-3; a weak D match, TRBD1 (5 bases). Germline CDR1 SGDLS, CDR2 YYNGEE. V was clipped by 0 bases and J by 4 bases, with 24 bases between them. This CDR3 region has 19 residues. CDR3 nucleotides: TGTGCCAGCAGCGTAGGGGGCCAACCCAAACGACAGAGCCCAGATACGCAGTATTTT. It yields the protein CASSVGGQPKRQSPDTQYF.

This clonotype was observed many times. The J gene is TRBJ2-3, the V gene TRBV7-2; D call uncertain. The CDR3 extends over 15 amino acids. Germline V lookup: CDR1 SGHTA, CDR2 FQGNSA. Trimming took 1 base from V and 5 from J, leaving 13 bases between them. The CDR3 loop reads CASSLGGQLGDTQYF. The CDR3 nucleotides are TGTGCCAGCAGCTTAGGGGGTCAGTTAGGAGATACGCAGTATTTT.

This clonotype was detected only a few times. The chain couples TRBV7-6 to TRBJ2-7; no clear D gene. The CDR3 runs 12 residues. Trimming took off 6 bases at V and 3 bases at J, with 9 bases between the two ends. CDR1 is SGHVS, CDR2 FNYEAQ, per germline. This CDR3 reads CASRGMGYEQYF. CDR3 DNA sequence: TGTGCCAGCAGGGGGATGGGCTACGAGCAGTACTTC. Full variable domain (remainder filled in from reference TRBV7-6 and TRBJ2-7): GAGVSQSPRYKVTKRGQDVALRCDPISGHVSLYWYRQALGQGPEFLTYFNYEAQQDKSGLPNDRFSAERPEGSISTLTIQRTEQRDSAMYRCASRGMGYEQYFGPGTRLTVT.

This clonotype occurred many times. This rearrangement joins TRBV11-2 to TRBJ2-7; possibly TRBD2 for D (5 bases). The CDR3 runs 14 residues. V was pared by 6 bases and J by 2 bases, with 14 bases between. In germline, CDR1 is SGHAT, CDR2 FQNNGV. DNA for the CDR3: TGTGCCAGCAGTTGGGGTCGGGGTACCTACGAGCAGTACTTC. Translating gives CASSWGRGTYEQYF.

This clonotype was counted ten times or more. The chain joins TRBV29-1 to TRBJ1-5; the D gene is possibly TRBD1 (5 bases). Germline loops: CDR1 SQVTM, CDR2 ANQGSEA. The CDR3 extends over 13 amino acids. Trimming cost V 4 bases and J 0 bases, with 7 bases left between them. CDR3 loop: CSVARDSNQPQHF. The CDR3 DNA is TGCAGCGTTGCCAGGGATAGCAATCAGCCCCAGCATTTT. Full variable domain (remainder filled in from reference TRBV29-1 and TRBJ1-5): SAVISQKPSRDICQRGTSLTIQCQVDSQVTMMFWYRQQPGQSLTLIATANQGSEATYESGFVIDKFPISRPNLTFSTLTVSNMSPEDSSIYLCSVARDSNQPQHFGDGTRLSIL.

This clonotype was seen a handful of times. The chain has TRBV30 and TRBJ2-3; 7 nucleotides agree with TRBD2. CDR1 GTSNPN and CDR2 SVGIG come from the germline V gene (reference sequence). The CDR3 length is 14 residues. The ends lost 0 bases at V and 1 base at J; junction bases unmatched: 1. CDR3 sequence reads: CAWSVGGGTDTQYF. In nucleotides, the CDR3 is TGTGCCTGGAGTGTGGGAGGGGGCACAGATACGCAGTATTTT.

This clonotype occurred many times. The V call is TRBV9, the J call TRBJ2-4, with D possibly being TRBD2 (6 bases). The CDR3 is 14 residues long. The V end lost 4 bases, the J end lost 6 bases, and 14 bases lay between the germline ends. Germline CDR1 is SGDLS and CDR2 is YYNGEE. The CDR3 sequence: CASSPEVGGNIQYF. The CDR3 coding sequence is TGTGCCAGCAGCCCAGAGGTGGGAGGAAACATTCAGTACTTC.

This clonotype was picked up many times. The chain carries TRBV12-3 or TRBV12-4 and TRBJ1-1, with 7 nucleotides matching TRBD1. CDR3 length: 13 residues. J lost 10 bases, V lost 3 bases, and 8 bases had no gene match. In nucleotides, the CDR3 is TGTGCCAGCAGTTTCCCGGGACAGCCGGCAGCTTTCTTT. This translates into CASSFPGQPAAFF.

This chain connects TRBV5-1 to TRBJ2-7, with D unclear. Germline lookup yields CDR1 SGHRS and CDR2 YFSETQ. The CDR3 consists of 15 residues. V was shortened by 3 bases and J by 0 bases, with 13 bases between the two germline ends. The CDR3 region has the DNA TGCGCCAGCAGCTCCCGAATGGGTAACTCCTACGAGCAGTACTTC. Translation gives CASSSRMGNSYEQYF.

This clonotype showed up many times. The chain employs TRBV9 and TRBJ2-7; 8 nucleotides agree with TRBD2. In germline, CDR1 is SGDLS, CDR2 YYNGEE. V gave up 3 bases and J gave up 5 bases; unmatched junction bases: 7. This CDR3 has 14 amino acids. Here the CDR3 DNA reads TGTGCCAGCAGCGATAGCGGGACACGGGACGAGCAGTACTTC. This codes for CASSDSGTRDEQYF.

This clonotype came up many times. CDR3 in amino acids: CSALTGSDTEAFF. As DNA, the CDR3 is TGCAGTGCCCTGACGGGGTCCGACACTGAAGCTTTCTTT. This chain connects TRBV20-1 to TRBJ1-1; no clear D. Germline V gene sequence: CDR1 DFQATT, CDR2 SNEGSKA (reference sequence). V was cut by 6 bases and J by 3 bases, with 14 bases left in between. The CDR3 runs 13 residues.

This clonotype has ten or more counts. J is TRBJ2-3 and V is TRBV5-1, with TRBD2 identical over 8 bases. There are 16 residues in the CDR3. CDR1 and CDR2 from the germline V gene are SGHRS and YFSETQ. The V and J ends lost 0 bases and 5 bases, in that order; junction bases with no gene match: 8. CDR3 DNA sequence: TGCGCCAGCAGCTTGGAGGGCGGGGGGCCCGGAGATACGCAGTATTTT. Protein product: CASSLEGGGPGDTQYF.

This clonotype was detected only a few times. The J gene is TRBJ1-1, the V gene TRBV11-2, with unresolved D. This CDR3 has 14 residues. The V end was cut by 1 base, the J end by 4 bases, with 10 bases between. Germline CDR1 reads SGHAT; CDR2 reads FQNNGV. The CDR3, as DNA: TGTGCCAGCAGCTTAGGGGTGCGGGTCACTGAAGCTTTCTTT. Translating gives CASSLGVRVTEAFF.

This clonotype was seen at least ten times. The chain has TRBV18 and TRBJ2-1; 14 nucleotides align to TRBD2. Germline V CDR1 and CDR2: KGHSH, LQKENI. This CDR3 region has 18 residues. Losses at the gene ends were 5 bases for V and 7 bases for J; bases not matched to a gene: 13. CDR3 bases: TGTGCCAGCTCATCGCTACGACCGGGACTAGCGGGAGTTAATGAGCAGTTCTTC. Encoded protein: CASSSLRPGLAGVNEQFF.

The chain recombines TRBV20-1 with TRBJ1-5; D possibly corresponds to TRBD1 (6 bases). The V gene lost 2 bases and the J gene lost 2 bases, with 16 bases spanning the gap. Germline lookup yields CDR1 DFQATT and CDR2 SNEGSKA (reference sequence). The CDR3 extends over 16 amino acids. The CDR3 spells CSARRGGGLGNQPQHF. The CDR3 DNA is TGCAGTGCTAGAAGAGGGGGGGGGCTGGGCAATCAGCCCCAGCATTTT.

This clonotype showed up many times. The chain has TRBV5-6 and TRBJ1-2; D might be TRBD1 (5 bases). Between the trimmed V and J ends, which lost 2 bases and 7 bases, there was a span of 18 bases. The CDR3 totals 15 residues. The V gene's germline CDR1 is SGHDT and CDR2 YYEEEE. CDR3 nucleotides: TGTGCCAGCAGCTTAGGTCCGCGGGGGATACCTGGCTACACCTTC. This encodes CASSLGPRGIPGYTF.

This clonotype was seen at least ten times. This chain uses TRBV7-2 with TRBJ2-7; D not resolved. V lost 5 bases and J lost 3, with 14 bases in between. CDR3 length: 14 residues. Per germline, CDR1 SGHTA and CDR2 FQGNSA. This chain's CDR3 is CASSPGFQNYEQYF. DNA for the CDR3: TGTGCCAGCAGCCCTGGATTTCAGAACTACGAGCAGTACTTC.

The rearrangement uses TRBV28 and TRBJ2-1; 9 bases are a match to TRBD2. Trimming took 5 bases from V and 7 from J; bases not matched to a gene: 21. The CDR3 consists of 19 residues. Looked up from germline, CDR1 is MDHEN and CDR2 is SYDVKM. This CDR3 reads CASSPLARASGDPGNEQFF. The CDR3 nucleotides read TGTGCCAGCAGTCCCTTGGCGAGGGCTAGCGGGGACCCCGGGAATGAGCAGTTCTTC. The full variable domain, rest sourced from reference TRBV28 and TRBJ2-1, is DVKVTQSSRYLVKRTGEKVFLECVQDMDHENMFWYRQDPGLGLRLIYFSYDVKMKEKGDIPEGYSVSREKKERFSLILESASTNQTSMYLCASSPLARASGDPGNEQFFGPGTRLTVL.

This clonotype was counted many times. The V call is TRBV28, the J call TRBJ1-4; D not resolved. Trimming removed 3 bases from V and 10 bases from J, with 12 bases in between. Germline CDR1 reads MDHEN; CDR2 reads SYDVKM. The CDR3 covers 13 residues. The CDR3 nucleotides read TGTGCCAGCAGTTTTCCCACAAACGGAAAACTGTTTTTT. This translates into CASSFPTNGKLFF.

In its sample, this clonotype was seen many times. The chain has TRBV27 and TRBJ1-1; a weak D match, TRBD1 (6 bases). CDR1 MNHEY and CDR2 SMNVEV come from the germline V gene (reference sequence). V dropped 5 bases and J dropped 3 bases, with 19 bases sitting between them. The CDR3 covers 16 residues. In nucleotides, the CDR3 is TGTGCCAGCAGTCGAACAGGGATAACGTTGCACACTGAAGCTTTCTTT. Translated: CASSRTGITLHTEAFF.

Many counts were recorded for this clonotype. The rearrangement uses TRBV27 and TRBJ2-3, with D possibly TRBD2 on 7 matching bases. This CDR3 is built from 14 residues. Germline CDR1 is MNHEY and CDR2 is SMNVEV (reference sequence). V was pared by 3 bases and J by 8 bases, with 15 bases between. CDR3 amino acids: CASSLVRGEGTQYF. The CDR3 coding sequence is TGTGCCAGCAGTTTGGTTAGGGGGGAGGGTACGCAGTATTTT.

This clonotype occurred many times. The V call is TRBV10-3, the J call TRBJ1-1; D remains ambiguous. Germline V gene data show CDR1 as ENHRY and CDR2 as SYGVKD. Trimming stripped 3 bases from V and 1 base from J, with 12 bases between. This CDR3 is built from 15 residues. CDR3 sequence reads: CAISEFEGQNTEAFF. For the CDR3, the DNA is TGTGCCATCAGTGAATTCGAGGGCCAGAACACTGAAGCTTTCTTT.

This chain connects TRBV5-4 to TRBJ2-7, with a possible D match to TRBD1 (5 bases). Per germline, CDR1 SGHNT and CDR2 YYREEE (reference sequence). CDR3 length: 15 amino acids. Trimming removed 4 bases from V and 4 bases from J, with 18 bases in between. The CDR3 DNA reads TGTGCCAGCAGCCCCTTCGGGTTAGGGGATTACGAGCAGTACTTC. Its translation is CASSPFGLGDYEQYF.

The rearrangement joins TRBV12-3 or TRBV12-4 to TRBJ1-1; 11 nucleotides agree with TRBD1. CDR3 length: 17 residues. Trimming removed 3 bases from V and 1 base from J; junction bases left unmatched: 7. Here the CDR3 DNA reads TGTGCCAGCAGTTTGCGGACAGGGGGCGCCTGGAACACTGAAGCTTTCTTT. Amino acids: CASSLRTGGAWNTEAFF.

This clonotype was found many times. The V call is TRBV6-2 or TRBV6-3, the J call TRBJ2-5; a weak D match, TRBD2 (5 bases). The V and J ends lost 7 bases and 5 bases respectively, with 11 bases between them. Looked up from germline, CDR1 is MNHEY and CDR2 is SVGEGT. The CDR3 extends over 12 amino acids. The DNA for the CDR3 is TGTGCCAGCACTAAGGCGGGCGAGACCCAGTACTTC. It translates to CASTKAGETQYF.

The genes are TRBV4-1 and TRBJ1-6; possible D gene TRBD1, 6 bases. CDR3 size: 16 residues. Trimming removed 4 bases at V and 13 bases at J, with 23 bases between. The germline V gene encodes CDR1 MGHRA and CDR2 YSYEKL. The CDR3 is CASSRTRDTEWDPLHF. Written as DNA, the CDR3 is TGCGCCAGCAGCCGCACCCGGGACACCGAGTGGGATCCCCTCCACTTT.

This clonotype was observed at least ten times. J is TRBJ1-3 and V is TRBV20-1; no clear D. V gave up 6 bases and J gave up 4 bases, with 7 bases separating them. The CDR3 extends over 11 amino acids. CDR1 and CDR2 (germline): DFQATT, SNEGSKA (reference sequence). The CDR3 region has the DNA TGCAGTGCCCTCCTCGGAAACACCATATATTTT. This encodes CSALLGNTIYF.

The rearrangement joins TRBV7-2 to TRBJ2-2; D unclear. Trimming stripped 1 base from V and 6 bases from J, with 6 bases between. The CDR3 has 13 amino acids. Germline V gene sequence: CDR1 SGHTA, CDR2 FQGNSA. The CDR3 loop is CASSLDAAGELFF. As DNA, the CDR3 is TGTGCCAGCAGCTTAGATGCGGCCGGGGAGCTGTTTTTT.